Listed below are T cell receptor beta chains from one sample, sequenced in a study of T cells in localized non-small cell lung cancer. TCRdb's table, derived via immunoSEQ multiplex PCR, lists solely in-frame clones and lacks some. The table records some 82,000 clones, less than 85% of them present only once. The sample consisted of PBMCs, taken before any cancer treatment. The source of these receptors is a man between 40 and 69 years old with stage II squamous cell lung carcinoma. Each CDR3 is given with its conserved first and last residue. The order of the fields is J gene, V gene, clone size, D gene, CDR3 DNA, CDR3 protein. A D gene is named only where the DNA matches it firmly. Rows may omit the clone size; those that give it use once, few, many or a size class.

j_gene: TRBJ1-2; v_gene: TRBV18; abundance: .; d_gene: .; CDR3nt: TGTGCCAGCTCGGCAACGAGGCAGGTCGACTATGGCTACACCTTC; CDR3aa: CASSATRQVDYGYTF
j_gene: TRBJ1-1; v_gene: TRBV6-5; abundance: .; d_gene: .; CDR3nt: TGTGCCAGCAGTTACGGGGGGTCGCGGACTGAAGCTTTCTTT; CDR3aa: CASSYGGSRTEAFF
j_gene: TRBJ1-5; v_gene: TRBV7-2; abundance: .; d_gene: TRBD1; CDR3nt: TGTGCCAGCAGCTTAGGTCGACAGGGAGGCAATCAGCCCCAGCATTTT; CDR3aa: CASSLGRQGGNQPQHF
j_gene: TRBJ1-3; v_gene: TRBV2; abundance: .; d_gene: .; CDR3nt: TGTGCCAGCAGTGAGGGGACGGGGGTATCTGGAAACACCATATATTTT; CDR3aa: CASSEGTGVSGNTIYF
j_gene: TRBJ2-1; v_gene: TRBV7-2; abundance: .; d_gene: .; CDR3nt: TGTGCCAGCACCGGGAATCCGCTTTACAATGAGCAGTTCTTC; CDR3aa: CASTGNPLYNEQFF
j_gene: TRBJ2-2; v_gene: TRBV27; abundance: .; d_gene: TRBD2; CDR3nt: TGTGCCAGCAGTTTCGGACTAGCGGGGAACACCGGGGAGCTGTTTTTT; CDR3aa: CASSFGLAGNTGELFF
j_gene: TRBJ1-5; v_gene: TRBV6-1; abundance: .; d_gene: .; CDR3nt: TGTGCCAGCAGGGAAACAGGGAATCAGCCCCAGCATTTT; CDR3aa: CASRETGNQPQHF
j_gene: TRBJ1-1; v_gene: TRBV7-3; abundance: .; d_gene: .; CDR3nt: TGTGCCAGCAGCTTAGCACCCAAGGGGGGGAACACTGAAGCTTTCTTT; CDR3aa: CASSLAPKGGNTEAFF
j_gene: TRBJ1-2; v_gene: TRBV2; abundance: once; d_gene: TRBD1; CDR3nt: TGTGCCAGCAGCGGACAGGTCACCCTCTATGGCTACACCTTC; CDR3aa: CASSGQVTLYGYTF
j_gene: TRBJ2-3; v_gene: TRBV5-1; abundance: .; d_gene: .; CDR3nt: TGCGCCAGCAGCTTAATAGGGGTTAGCACAGATACGCAGTATTTT; CDR3aa: CASSLIGVSTDTQYF
j_gene: TRBJ1-4; v_gene: TRBV7-6; abundance: few; d_gene: .; CDR3nt: TGTGCCAGCAGCGGCGTGGGGGGAGAAAAACTGTTTTTT; CDR3aa: CASSGVGGEKLFF
j_gene: TRBJ1-1; v_gene: TRBV4-2; abundance: .; d_gene: .; CDR3nt: TGTGCCAGCAGCCCTGAGGGGGTAGTGAACACTGAAGCTTTCTTT; CDR3aa: CASSPEGVVNTEAFF
j_gene: TRBJ1-5; v_gene: TRBV18; abundance: few; d_gene: .; CDR3nt: TGTGCCAGCTCACCCGGCTTGAGTCAGCCCCAGCATTTT; CDR3aa: CASSPGLSQPQHF
j_gene: TRBJ2-3; v_gene: TRBV11-3; abundance: .; d_gene: .; CDR3nt: TGTGCCAGCAGCTTAACGGGCCACCCCCGAGATACGCAGTATTTT; CDR3aa: CASSLTGHPRDTQYF
j_gene: TRBJ2-5; v_gene: TRBV5-1; abundance: .; d_gene: .; CDR3nt: TGCGCCAGCAGCTCCAAACCGGAAGGACACCAAGAGACCCAGTACTTC; CDR3aa: CASSSKPEGHQETQYF
j_gene: TRBJ2-5; v_gene: TRBV23-1; abundance: .; d_gene: .; CDR3nt: TGCGCCAGCAGTCCGCTCGCGTACCAAGAGACCCAGTACTTC; CDR3aa: CASSPLAYQETQYF
j_gene: TRBJ2-5; v_gene: TRBV9; abundance: once; d_gene: .; CDR3nt: TGTGCCAGCAGCGACGGGTCCTATCAAGAGACCCAGTACTTC; CDR3aa: CASSDGSYQETQYF
j_gene: TRBJ2-5; v_gene: TRBV7-9; abundance: .; d_gene: .; CDR3nt: TGTGCCAGCAGGGGCGGTCAAGAGACCCAGTACTTC; CDR3aa: CASRGGQETQYF
j_gene: TRBJ2-7; v_gene: TRBV7-9; abundance: .; d_gene: TRBD2; CDR3nt: TGTGCCAGCAGCCCCTCTGAGCGGGGCTCCTACGAGCAGTACTTC; CDR3aa: CASSPSERGSYEQYF
j_gene: TRBJ2-2; v_gene: TRBV2; abundance: .; d_gene: .; CDR3nt: TGTGCCAGCAGTGAAGGCCAGGAGGGCACCGGGGAGCTGTTTTTT; CDR3aa: CASSEGQEGTGELFF
j_gene: TRBJ2-3; v_gene: TRBV5-1; abundance: few; d_gene: .; CDR3nt: TGCGCCAGCAGCTCACGGGTCGGGGATGGGAGCACAGATACGCAGTATTTT; CDR3aa: CASSSRVGDGSTDTQYF
j_gene: TRBJ2-3; v_gene: TRBV6-4; abundance: .; d_gene: .; CDR3nt: TGTGCCAGCAGTGAACAGGGAGGCACAGATACGCAGTATTTT; CDR3aa: CASSEQGGTDTQYF
j_gene: TRBJ2-2; v_gene: TRBV4-1; abundance: .; d_gene: TRBD1; CDR3nt: TGCGCCAGCAGCCGGTCAGGGGGCAGCACCGGGGAGCTGTTTTTT; CDR3aa: CASSRSGGSTGELFF
j_gene: TRBJ2-3; v_gene: TRBV19; abundance: .; d_gene: .; CDR3nt: TGTGCCAGTAGTATGGAGGCTACCACAGATACGCAGTATTTT; CDR3aa: CASSMEATTDTQYF
j_gene: TRBJ1-2; v_gene: TRBV28; abundance: .; d_gene: .; CDR3nt: TGTGCCAGCAGTTTAGGCAGGGCTAACTATGGCTACACCTTC; CDR3aa: CASSLGRANYGYTF
j_gene: TRBJ2-1; v_gene: TRBV9; abundance: .; d_gene: .; CDR3nt: TGTGCCAGCAGCGTACAAGGGCACGACAATGAGCAGTTCTTC; CDR3aa: CASSVQGHDNEQFF
j_gene: TRBJ2-5; v_gene: TRBV20-1; abundance: few; d_gene: TRBD1; CDR3nt: TGCAGTGCCTCAGGGGGGACCCAGTACTTC; CDR3aa: CSASGGTQYF
j_gene: TRBJ1-5; v_gene: TRBV27; abundance: .; d_gene: TRBD1; CDR3nt: TGTGCCAGCAGTTCAGTCCCCAGGGGGGATAGCAATCAGCCCCAGCATTTT; CDR3aa: CASSSVPRGDSNQPQHF
j_gene: TRBJ2-7; v_gene: TRBV7-2; abundance: .; d_gene: .; CDR3nt: TGTGCCAGCAGCTTTGGCATGAATCACGAGCAGTACTTC; CDR3aa: CASSFGMNHEQYF
j_gene: TRBJ2-5; v_gene: TRBV7-2; abundance: .; d_gene: .; CDR3nt: TGTGCCAGCAGCCTCGGGCCCCAAGAGACCCAGTACTTC; CDR3aa: CASSLGPQETQYF
j_gene: TRBJ1-1; v_gene: TRBV11-2; abundance: .; d_gene: .; CDR3nt: TGTGCCAGCAGCCCTATACCTTTGAACACTGAAGCTTTCTTT; CDR3aa: CASSPIPLNTEAFF
j_gene: TRBJ2-7; v_gene: TRBV19; abundance: .; d_gene: TRBD1; CDR3nt: TGTGCCAGTAGTTCGTGGGACAGCAACACCTACGAGCAGTACTTC; CDR3aa: CASSSWDSNTYEQYF
j_gene: TRBJ1-6; v_gene: TRBV19; abundance: .; d_gene: .; CDR3nt: TGTGCCAGTAGTCCATGGGGGCCTGGGGCACCCCTCCACTTT; CDR3aa: CASSPWGPGAPLHF
j_gene: TRBJ2-2; v_gene: TRBV7-3; abundance: once; d_gene: TRBD2; CDR3nt: TGTGCCAGTCGACGGGAGGCCGGGGAGCTGTTTTTT; CDR3aa: CASRREAGELFF
j_gene: TRBJ1-1; v_gene: TRBV6-6; abundance: .; d_gene: .; CDR3nt: TGTGCCAGCAGCCCGGACAGCCGCCTGGGGGCTTTCTTT; CDR3aa: CASSPDSRLGAFF
j_gene: TRBJ1-6; v_gene: TRBV4-1; abundance: .; d_gene: .; CDR3nt: TGCGCCAGCAGCCCAGAGGCCAGGCAGGGGAATAATTCACCCCTCCACTTT; CDR3aa: CASSPEARQGNNSPLHF
j_gene: TRBJ2-3; v_gene: TRBV5-6; abundance: .; d_gene: .; CDR3nt: TGTGCCAGCGGAGGCAGGGCAGCAGATACGCAGTATTTT; CDR3aa: CASGGRAADTQYF
j_gene: TRBJ1-4; v_gene: TRBV7-2; abundance: .; d_gene: .; CDR3nt: TGTGCCAGCAGCCGCACGGGGATTAATGAAAAACTGTTTTTT; CDR3aa: CASSRTGINEKLFF
j_gene: TRBJ1-1; v_gene: TRBV7-3; abundance: .; d_gene: .; CDR3nt: TGTGCCAGCAGCTCTTACCCGGCCTCTGAAGCTTTCTTT; CDR3aa: CASSSYPASEAFF
j_gene: TRBJ2-7; v_gene: TRBV6-5; abundance: .; d_gene: TRBD1; CDR3nt: TGTGCCAGCGCCATGACAGGGACCTACGAGCAGTACTTC; CDR3aa: CASAMTGTYEQYF
j_gene: TRBJ1-4; v_gene: TRBV4-2; abundance: .; d_gene: .; CDR3nt: TGTGCCAGCAGCCAAGATGGCGGGCAGGGCAGACTGTTTTTT; CDR3aa: CASSQDGGQGRLFF